The 9 T cell receptor beta chains below all came from one sample that was sequenced in a study of T cell repertoires in cytomegalovirus infection. From the reads, TCRdb called clonotypes with MiXCR, one entry per CDR3 protein. The sample holds approximately 140,000 distinct CDR3 sequences, approximately 8.8% seen once. Specimen: PBMCs. The receptors originated from a human donor in good health (CMV status not recorded). Some clones in this sample may be carry-over from other donors' samples.

The rearrangement links TRBV12-3 or TRBV12-4 to TRBJ2-7; the match to TRBD2 covers 11 bases. V lost 4 bases and J lost 6; bases outside the gene matches: 8. The CDR3 covers 15 residues. The CDR3 nucleotides read TGTGCCAGCAGTTCGAATAGCGGGGGGGGCGGCGAGCAGTACTTC. Its protein is CASSSNSGGGGEQYF.

In its sample, this clonotype was seen a few times. The chain carries TRBV29-1 and TRBJ2-6, with D perhaps matching TRBD2 (6 bases). V dropped 7 bases and J dropped 4 bases, with 11 bases sitting between them. Germline V gene lookup returns CDR1 SQVTM and CDR2 ANQGSEA. This CDR3 is 13 amino acids long. CDR3 sequence reads: CSASGAGANVLTF. The CDR3 DNA reads as TGCAGCGCTTCGGGAGCAGGGGCCAACGTCCTGACTTTC.

This clonotype has ten or more counts. V usage is TRBV4-2 and J usage is TRBJ2-7; 9 positions agree with TRBD2. Losses at the gene ends were 0 bases for V and 4 bases for J; bases not matched to a gene: 7. CDR1 and CDR2 (germline): LGHNA, YNFKEQ. The CDR3 totals 16 residues. The chain's CDR3 is CASSQDQGGGAYEQYF. Written as DNA, the CDR3 is TGTGCCAGCAGCCAAGATCAAGGCGGGGGGGCATACGAGCAGTACTTC.

This clonotype was seen at least ten times. The chain is built from TRBV6-1 and TRBJ1-3; no definite D call. The germline gives CDR1 MNHNS, CDR2 SASEGT. This CDR3 spans 15 amino acids. The V gene lost 3 bases and the J gene lost 0 bases, with 9 bases spanning the gap. Here the CDR3 DNA reads TGTGCCAGCAGTGACTCAGGCGTCTCTGGAAACACCATATATTTT. Translated, it gives CASSDSGVSGNTIYF.

This clonotype was detected ten times or more. The V and J genes are TRBV7-8 and TRBJ1-1; 7 bases align to TRBD1. The V and J ends lost 2 bases and 10 bases, in that order; junction bases with no gene match: 10. Germline V CDR1 and CDR2: SGHVS, FQNEAQ. The CDR3 spans 14 residues. CDR3 protein: CASSLTQGYIAAFF. The CDR3 region has the DNA TGTGCCAGCAGCTTAACACAGGGGTACATCGCAGCTTTCTTT.

This clonotype has ten or more counts. The chain combines TRBV28 with TRBJ2-7; D remains unclear. The CDR3 covers 15 residues. Trimming stripped 7 bases from V and 2 bases from J, with 18 bases between. Germline values: CDR1 MDHEN, CDR2 SYDVKM. The CDR3 is CASKHSAGAAYEQYF. The CDR3 region has the DNA TGTGCCAGCAAACATTCGGCAGGCGCAGCCTACGAGCAGTACTTC. Looking up the rest from reference TRBV28 and TRBJ2-7 gives the full variable domain: DVKVTQSSRYLVKRTGEKVFLECVQDMDHENMFWYRQDPGLGLRLIYFSYDVKMKEKGDIPEGYSVSREKKERFSLILESASTNQTSMYLCASKHSAGAAYEQYFGPGTRLTVT.

In its sample, this clonotype was seen many times. The chain links TRBV27 to TRBJ1-1; D is undetermined. CDR1 and CDR2 from the germline V gene are MNHEY and SMNVEV (reference sequence). This CDR3 is built from 13 residues. Trimming shortened V by 2 bases and J by 1 base, and 5 bases separated the two germline ends. In DNA, the CDR3 is TGTGCCAGCAGTTTAATCCCGAACACTGAAGCTTTCTTT. Translation gives CASSLIPNTEAFF.

The chain combines TRBV28 with TRBJ1-1; D unclear. In germline, CDR1 is MDHEN, CDR2 SYDVKM. Trimming took off 10 bases at V and 3 bases at J, with 12 bases between the two ends. CDR3 length: 12 amino acids. The CDR3 DNA is TGTGCCATTCAAGTTGGGGACACTGAAGCTTTCTTT. Amino acids: CAIQVGDTEAFF.

The V and J genes are TRBV28 and TRBJ2-7; 11 nucleotides align to TRBD1. The CDR3 runs 16 residues. V lost 3 bases, J lost 4 bases, and 8 bases stayed unmatched. CDR1 is MDHEN, CDR2 SYDVKM, per germline. CDR3: CASSFPRDRGSYEQYF. The CDR3 DNA is TGTGCCAGCAGTTTTCCCCGGGACAGGGGGTCTTACGAGCAGTACTTC.